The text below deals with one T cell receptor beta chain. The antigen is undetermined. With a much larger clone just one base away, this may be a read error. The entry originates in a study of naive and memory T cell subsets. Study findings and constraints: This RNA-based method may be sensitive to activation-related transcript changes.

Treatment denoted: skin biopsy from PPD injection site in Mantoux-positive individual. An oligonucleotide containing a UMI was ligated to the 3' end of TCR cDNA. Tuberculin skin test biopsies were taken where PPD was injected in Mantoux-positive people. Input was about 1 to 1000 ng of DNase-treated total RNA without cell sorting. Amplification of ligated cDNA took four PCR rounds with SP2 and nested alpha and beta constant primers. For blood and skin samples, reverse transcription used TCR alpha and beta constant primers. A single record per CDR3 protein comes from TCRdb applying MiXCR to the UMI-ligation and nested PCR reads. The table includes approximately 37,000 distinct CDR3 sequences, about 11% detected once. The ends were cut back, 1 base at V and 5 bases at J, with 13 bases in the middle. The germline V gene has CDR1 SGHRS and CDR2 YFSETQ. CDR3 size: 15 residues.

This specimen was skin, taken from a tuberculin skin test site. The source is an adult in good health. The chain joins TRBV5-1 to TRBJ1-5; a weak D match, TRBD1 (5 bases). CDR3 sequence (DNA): TGCGCCAGCAGCTTGTGGCAGGGCCCTGATCAGCCCCAGCATTTT. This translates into CASSLWQGPDQPQHF.